This T cell receptor (beta chain) is drawn from a study of cytomegalovirus exposure and HLA in healthy donors. Findings and limits, study-wide: In vitro, three CMV-associated chains proved specific for CMV antigens. Previously analyzed data showed that most TCR beta V segments were productive at a frequency of about 90% or about 30%.

The CDR3 runs to 14 residues. Trimming cost V 4 bases and J 5 bases; bases outside gene matches: 9. Germline V gene lookup returns CDR1 SGDLS and CDR2 YYNGEE. PCR employed 60 Vbeta and 13 Jbeta primers. The method was immunoSEQ multiplex PCR; TCRdb's version includes in-frame clones alone and lacks a portion of them. The table records 200,000 or so clones, approximately 78% of them present only once. Regarding this clone: Antigen specificity is unknown.

The receptor comes from a man aged 25-45 years in good health and CMV-seronegative. The sample consisted of PBMCs. The V gene is TRBV9, the J gene TRBJ2-7; 7 positions agree with TRBD1. This chain's CDR3 is CASSPRQGSNEQYF. The CDR3 region has the DNA TGTGCCAGCAGCCCTCGACAGGGTTCCAACGAGCAGTACTTC.